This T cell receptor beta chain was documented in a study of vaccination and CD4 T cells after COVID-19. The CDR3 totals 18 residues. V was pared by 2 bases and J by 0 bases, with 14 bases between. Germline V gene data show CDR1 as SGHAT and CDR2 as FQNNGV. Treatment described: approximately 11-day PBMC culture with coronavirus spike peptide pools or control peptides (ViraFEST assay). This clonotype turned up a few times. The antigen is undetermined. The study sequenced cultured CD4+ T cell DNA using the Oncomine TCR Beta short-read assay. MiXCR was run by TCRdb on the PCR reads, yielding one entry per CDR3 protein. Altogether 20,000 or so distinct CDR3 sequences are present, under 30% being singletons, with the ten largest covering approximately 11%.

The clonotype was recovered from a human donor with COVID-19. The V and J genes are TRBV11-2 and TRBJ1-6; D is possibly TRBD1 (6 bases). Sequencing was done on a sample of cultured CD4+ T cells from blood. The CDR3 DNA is TGTGCCAGCAGCTTATTTATTCAGGGGAGCTCCTATAATTCACCCCTCCACTTT. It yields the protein CASSLFIQGSSYNSPLHF.